This is a list of T cell receptor beta chains from one sample in a study of blood T cell repertoires in COVID-19. Data came from immunoSEQ multiplex PCR; TCRdb stores just in-frame clones and leaves some out. Counted here are more than 200,000 clones, about nine tenths occurring once; the ten biggest clones make up roughly 7.2%. Material for sequencing was PBMCs or T cells enriched from blood (not recorded which). These receptors all come from a man aged 25 to 40 in a cohort exposed to, infected with or recovered from COVID-19 (not recorded which). CDR3s include the opening cysteine and the closing phenylalanine or tryptophan. Rows give clone size only sometimes, using once, few, many, or a class for an expanded clone.

TRBV28	NA	TRBJ2-1	CASSLRTSGYNEQFF
TRBV7-9	NA	TRBJ2-7	CASSFPGQGSYEQYF
TRBV24-1	NA	TRBJ2-5	CATSGRAETQYF
TRBV12-3/TRBV12-4	NA	TRBJ1-2	CASSFALQRGYTF
TRBV7-9	NA	TRBJ1-2	CASSLPGGDGYTF
TRBV6-2/TRBV6-3	NA	TRBJ1-5	CASSLPGQGNQPQHF
TRBV11-2	NA	TRBJ2-1	CASSSSGRAHEQFF
TRBV7-9	NA	TRBJ1-2	CASSAQSGVSEGYTF
TRBV7-6	NA	TRBJ1-1	CASSMTGTGNTEAFF
TRBV9	NA	TRBJ2-3	CASSLPGGLAASTDTQYF
TRBV27	NA	TRBJ2-2	CASSSVATGVTGELFF
TRBV19	NA	TRBJ2-3	CASSMGRGTGRTDTQYF
TRBV15	NA	TRBJ2-7	CATSRPAGSSYEQYF
TRBV18	NA	TRBJ1-4	CASSPLDWGGRTEKLFF
TRBV7-2	few	TRBJ2-3	CASSLVAGTADTQYF
TRBV19	once	TRBJ1-1	CASSPLDRGNTEAFF
TRBV5-8	NA	TRBJ2-2	CASSPVIAGLGGELFF
TRBV14	NA	TRBJ1-2	CASSQIPGQGYHDYGYTF
TRBV7-9	NA	TRBJ2-1	CASSPEAPGQGGNEQFF
TRBV28	once	TRBJ2-7	CASSEVGASYEQYF
TRBV4-3	few	TRBJ1-3	CASSQGSRSGNTIYF
TRBV19	NA	TRBJ1-5	CASERGSLNQPQHF
TRBV4-2	NA	TRBJ2-1	CASSQEVRTGFDEQFF
TRBV28	NA	TRBJ1-3	CASIEDSSLGNTIYF
TRBV29-1	NA	TRBJ2-1	CSVARDRGLTSPFGNEQFF
TRBV28	NA	TRBJ2-6	CASSLLRSGANVLTF
TRBV28	NA	TRBJ2-2	CASSGGSTLNTGELFF
TRBV29-1	NA	TRBJ1-4	CSVELGGSNEKLFF
TRBV5-6	NA	TRBJ2-1	CASSLVNNEQFF
TRBV15	few	TRBJ2-7	CATSRARGSSSYEQYF
TRBV7-9	NA	TRBJ2-7	CASSQGLAGTYPFYEQYF
TRBV25-1	few	TRBJ1-1	CASSAADRGNTEAFF